This T cell receptor (beta chain) was observed in a study of T cell changes during pregnancy in multiple sclerosis. Profiled with immunoSEQ multiplex PCR; TCRdb holds only in-frame clones, not every one. This sample carries roughly 87,000 clones, around 95% of them seen once, and the ten largest clones take 1.3% to 1.5%. CDR1 is SGHNT, CDR2 YYREEE, per germline (reference sequence). This CDR3 contains 15 residues. The V gene lost 0 bases and the J gene lost 7 bases, with 13 bases spanning the gap. This specimen consisted of peripheral blood, obtained in the third trimester of pregnancy. This chain links TRBV5-4 with TRBJ2-2; D might be TRBD1 (5 bases). The sequence was obtained from a female donor in good health, enrolled as a control in a pregnancy study. The CDR3 reads CASSLGQGEDGELFF. The DNA of the CDR3 is TGTGCCAGCAGCTTGGGGCAGGGTGAGGACGGGGAGCTGTTTTTT.